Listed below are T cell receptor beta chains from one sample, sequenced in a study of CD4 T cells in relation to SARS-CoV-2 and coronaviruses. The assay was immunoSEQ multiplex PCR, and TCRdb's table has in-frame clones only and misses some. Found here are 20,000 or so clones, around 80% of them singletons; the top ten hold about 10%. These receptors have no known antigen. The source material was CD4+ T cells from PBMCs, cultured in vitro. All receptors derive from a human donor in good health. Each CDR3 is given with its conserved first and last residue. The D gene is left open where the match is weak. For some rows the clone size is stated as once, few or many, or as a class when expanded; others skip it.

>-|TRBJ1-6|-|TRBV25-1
CASTHGRASSLHF
TGTGCCAGCACCCATGGCAGGGCAAGTTCCCTCCACTTT
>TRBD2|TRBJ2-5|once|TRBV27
CASSTSGGGETQYF
TGTGCCAGCAGCACTAGCGGGGGGGGAGAGACCCAGTACTTC
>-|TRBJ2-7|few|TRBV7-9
CASSPLFFTRTYEQYF
TGTGCCAGCAGCCCCCTCTTTTTCACGAGAACCTACGAGCAGTACTTC
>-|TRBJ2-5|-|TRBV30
CAWSTGPETQYF
TGTGCCTGGAGTACAGGGCCAGAGACCCAGTACTTC
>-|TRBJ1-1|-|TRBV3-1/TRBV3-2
CASSQGLSNTEAFF
TGTGCCAGCAGCCAAGGACTATCGAACACTGAAGCTTTCTTT
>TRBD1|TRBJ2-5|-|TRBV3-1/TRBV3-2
CASSDREQVQETQYF
TGTGCCAGCAGCGACAGGGAACAAGTCCAAGAGACCCAGTACTTC
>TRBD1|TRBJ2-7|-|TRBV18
CASSPDREREQYF
TGTGCCAGCTCACCGGACAGGGAGCGCGAGCAGTACTTC
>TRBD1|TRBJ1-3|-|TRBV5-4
CASSLTGGRSGNTIYF
TGTGCCAGCAGCCTGACAGGGGGTCGGTCTGGAAACACCATATATTTT
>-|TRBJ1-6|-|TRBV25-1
CASSGIYNSPLHF
TGTGCCAGCAGTGGTATTTATAATTCACCCCTCCACTTT
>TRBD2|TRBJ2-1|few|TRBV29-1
CSVGTSGVGEQFF
TGCAGCGTTGGGACTAGCGGGGTGGGTGAGCAGTTCTTC
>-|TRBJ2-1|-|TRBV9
CASRLWEGACNEQFF
TGTGCCAGCAGGTTGTGGGAGGGGGCTTGCAATGAGCAGTTCTTC
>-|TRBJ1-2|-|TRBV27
CASSFGGRGYGYTF
TGTGCCAGCAGTTTCGGCGGCAGGGGCTATGGCTACACCTTC
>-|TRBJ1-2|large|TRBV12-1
CASSSHRPTFFYGYTF
TGTGCCAGCAGTTCTCACCGACCGACCTTCTTCTATGGCTACACCTTC
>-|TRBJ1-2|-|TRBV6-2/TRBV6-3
CASSYEGRDGYTF
TGTGCCAGCAGTTACGAAGGGCGCGATGGCTACACCTTC
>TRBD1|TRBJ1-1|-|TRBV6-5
CASSYSTGGEAFF
TGTGCCAGCAGTTACTCGACAGGGGGCGAAGCTTTCTTT
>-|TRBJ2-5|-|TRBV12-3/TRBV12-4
CASRTGKQETQYF
TGTGCCAGCAGGACAGGCAAGCAAGAGACCCAGTACTTC
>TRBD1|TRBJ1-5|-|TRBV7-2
CASSTQQGTQPQHF
TGTGCCAGCAGCACCCAACAGGGGACTCAGCCCCAGCATTTT
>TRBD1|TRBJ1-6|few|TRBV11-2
CASSSGTDDSPLHF
TGTGCCAGCAGCTCCGGGACAGACGATTCACCCCTCCACTTT
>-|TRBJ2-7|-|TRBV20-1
CSARGSYEQYF
TGCAGTGCTAGGGGCAGCTACGAGCAGTACTTC
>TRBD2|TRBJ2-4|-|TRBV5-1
CASSLLPSGGAKNIQYF
TGCGCCAGCAGCTTGTTGCCTAGCGGGGGGGCCAAAAACATTCAGTACTTC
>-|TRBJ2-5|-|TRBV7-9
CASSEGTGTAWETQYF
TGTGCCAGCAGCGAGGGGACCGGGACCGCCTGGGAGACCCAGTACTTC
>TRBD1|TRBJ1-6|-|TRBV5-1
CASGDRGDSPLHF
TGCGCCAGCGGTGACAGGGGGGATTCACCCCTCCACTTT
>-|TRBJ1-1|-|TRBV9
CASSARTANTEAFF
TGTGCCAGCAGCGCCCGTACAGCGAACACTGAAGCTTTCTTT
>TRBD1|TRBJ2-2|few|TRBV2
CASRGRTGGGGELFF
TGTGCCAGCAGGGGAAGGACAGGGGGCGGCGGGGAGCTGTTTTTT
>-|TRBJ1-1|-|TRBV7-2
CASSFGTSNTEAFF
TGTGCCAGCAGCTTTGGCACCTCGAACACTGAAGCTTTCTTT
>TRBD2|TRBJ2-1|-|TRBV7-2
CASSLGTSGRSGEQFF
TGTGCCAGCAGCCTGGGGACTAGCGGGAGATCAGGTGAGCAGTTCTTC
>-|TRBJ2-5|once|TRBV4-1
CASSGVGFLVQETQYF
TGCGCCAGCAGCGGCGTAGGGTTTTTGGTCCAAGAGACCCAGTACTTC
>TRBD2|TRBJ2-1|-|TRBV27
CASRIASGSTEQFF
TGTGCCAGCAGGATAGCTAGCGGGAGTACTGAGCAGTTCTTC
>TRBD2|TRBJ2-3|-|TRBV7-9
CASSLEGGRGTQYF
TGTGCCAGCAGCTTAGAGGGAGGGCGAGGTACGCAGTATTTT
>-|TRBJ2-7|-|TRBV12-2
CASRRTGAGTEQYF
TGTGCAAGTCGCCGAACCGGGGCAGGCACGGAGCAGTACTTC
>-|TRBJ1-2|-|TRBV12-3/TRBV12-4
CASSREYGGYTF
TGTGCCAGCAGCCGGGAATATGGCGGCTACACCTTC
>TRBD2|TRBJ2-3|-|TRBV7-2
CASSLGTSGRGVTDTQYF
TGTGCCAGCAGCCTGGGGACTAGCGGGAGGGGGGTCACAGATACGCAGTATTTT
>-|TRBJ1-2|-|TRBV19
CASSQDGNYGYTF
TGTGCCAGTAGTCAGGACGGGAACTATGGCTACACCTTC
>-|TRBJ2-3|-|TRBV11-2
CASSLDRVNTDTQYF
TGTGCCAGCAGCTTAGATAGGGTGAACACAGATACGCAGTATTTT
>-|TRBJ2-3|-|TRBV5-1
CASSGAQGSALGTDTQYF
TGCGCCAGCAGCGGGGCACAGGGTAGCGCCCTCGGGACAGATACGCAGTATTTT
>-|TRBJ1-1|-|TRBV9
CASSGSRVRDTEAFF
TGTGCCAGCAGCGGATCGAGGGTTAGGGACACTGAAGCTTTCTTT
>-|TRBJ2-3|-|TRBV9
CASSAGYGADTQYF
TGTGCCAGCAGCGCAGGGTATGGAGCAGATACGCAGTATTTT
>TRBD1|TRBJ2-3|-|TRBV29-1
CSTRTGGGYF
TGCAGCACAAGGACAGGGGGGGGGTATTTT
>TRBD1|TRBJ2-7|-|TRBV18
CASSPGTGGGYEQYF
TGTGCCAGCTCACCGGGGACAGGGGGAGGCTACGAGCAGTACTTC
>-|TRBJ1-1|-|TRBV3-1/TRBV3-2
CASSQDRGGKAFF
TGTGCCAGCAGCCAAGACCGGGGGGGAAAGGCTTTCTTT
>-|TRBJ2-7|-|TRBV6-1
CASSEGQKPYEGQYF
TGTGCCAGCAGTGAGGGGCAGAAGCCCTACGAAGGGCAGTACTTC
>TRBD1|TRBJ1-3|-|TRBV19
CASGQGSRNTIYF
TGTGCCAGTGGACAGGGATCCAGGAACACCATATATTTT
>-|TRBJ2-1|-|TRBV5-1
CASSLAPDRSYNEQFF
TGCGCCAGCAGCTTGGCCCCAGATCGCTCCTACAATGAGCAGTTCTTC
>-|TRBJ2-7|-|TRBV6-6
CASSYSMGEQYF
TGTGCCAGCAGTTACTCGATGGGCGAGCAGTACTTC
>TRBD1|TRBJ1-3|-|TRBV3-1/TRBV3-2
CASSPYEQGARFSSTIYF
TGTGCCAGCAGCCCCTACGAACAGGGGGCACGGTTCTCGAGCACCATATATTTT
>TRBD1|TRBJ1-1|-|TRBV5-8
CASSSDRARTNTEAFF
TGTGCCAGCAGCTCTGACAGGGCCCGCACGAACACTGAAGCTTTCTTT
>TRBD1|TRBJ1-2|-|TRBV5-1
CASSLEGQGEVGGYTF
TGCGCCAGCAGCTTGGAGGGACAGGGGGAAGTAGGTGGCTACACCTTC
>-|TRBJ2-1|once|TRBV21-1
CASSSYNEQFF
TGTGCCAGCAGCAGCTACAATGAGCAGTTCTTC
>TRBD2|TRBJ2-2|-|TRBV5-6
CASSFGGIGTGELFF
TGTGCCAGCAGCTTCGGGGGGATCGGCACCGGGGAGCTGTTTTTT
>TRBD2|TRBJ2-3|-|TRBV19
CASTPTGGPLDTQYF
TGTGCCAGTACCCCGACGGGAGGGCCATTGGATACGCAGTATTTT
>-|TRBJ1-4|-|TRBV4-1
CASSQDGVARISTNEKLFF
TGCGCCAGCAGCCAAGATGGGGTTGCGAGAATTTCAACTAATGAAAAACTGTTTTTT
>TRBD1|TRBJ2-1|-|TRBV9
CASSAQGQLFYNEQFF
TGTGCCAGCAGCGCCCAGGGACAGTTATTTTACAATGAGCAGTTCTTC
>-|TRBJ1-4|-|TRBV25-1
CASSLTGLRKLFF
TGTGCCAGCAGTTTAACGGGACTTCGGAAACTGTTTTTT
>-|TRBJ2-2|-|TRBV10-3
CAISGGVTGELFF
TGTGCCATCAGTGGCGGGGTTACCGGGGAGCTGTTTTTT
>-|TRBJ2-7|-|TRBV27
CASSLSIRRREQYF
TGTGCCAGCAGTTTATCGATTCGCAGGCGCGAGCAGTACTTC